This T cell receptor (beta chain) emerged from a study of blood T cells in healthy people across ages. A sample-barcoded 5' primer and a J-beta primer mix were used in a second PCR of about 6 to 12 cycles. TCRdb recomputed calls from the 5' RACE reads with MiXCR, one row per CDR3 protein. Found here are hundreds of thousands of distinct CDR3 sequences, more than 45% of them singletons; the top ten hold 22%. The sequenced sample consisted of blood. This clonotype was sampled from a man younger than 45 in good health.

The CDR3 loop is CASSPPSAYEQYF. The CDR3 DNA reads TGCGCCAGCAGCCCCCCATCGGCCTACGAGCAGTACTTC. The V call is TRBV5-1, the J call TRBJ2-7; D is unclear. The ends were cut back, 4 bases at V and 2 bases at J, with 10 bases in the middle. The CDR3 runs to 13 residues. Germline CDR1 is SGHRS and CDR2 is YFSETQ.